The present entry profiles one TCR beta chain with its context. The CDR3 extends over 14 amino acids. J gave up 4 bases and V 5 bases, and 6 bases lay outside the gene matches. CDR1 is SEHNR, CDR2 FQNEAQ, per germline (reference sequence). These data originate in a study of cytotoxic CD8 clonotypes in ibrutinib-treated CLL. Data came from immunoSEQ multiplex PCR; TCRdb stores just in-frame clones and leaves some out. Here the sample spans about 30,000 clones, around 52% being singletons. This receptor was identified in a human donor with chronic lymphocytic leukemia. The V gene is TRBV7-9, the J gene TRBJ2-7, with 9 bases matching TRBD1. The input for sequencing was PBMCs, taken before ibrutinib treatment. The CDR3 region is CASSRGQGRYEQYF. The CDR3 DNA follows: TGTGCCAGCAGCCGGGGACAGGGAAGGTACGAGCAGTACTTC.